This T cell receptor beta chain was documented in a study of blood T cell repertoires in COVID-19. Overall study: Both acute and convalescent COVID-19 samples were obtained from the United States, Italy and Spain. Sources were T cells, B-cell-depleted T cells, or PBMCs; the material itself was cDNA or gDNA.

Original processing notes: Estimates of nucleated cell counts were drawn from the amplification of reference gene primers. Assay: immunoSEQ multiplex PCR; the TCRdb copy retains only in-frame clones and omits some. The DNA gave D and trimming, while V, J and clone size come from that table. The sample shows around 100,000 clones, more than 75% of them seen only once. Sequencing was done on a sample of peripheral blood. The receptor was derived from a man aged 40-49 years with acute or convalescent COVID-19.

Here the CDR3 reads CASSGGRGTEAFF. In nucleotides, the CDR3 is TGTGCTAGTTCAGGGGGCCGGGGGACTGAAGCTTTCTTT. V gene TRBV12-5 combines with J gene TRBJ1-1; 8 positions match TRBD1. The CDR3 sequence is 13 residues long. V shed 8 bases and J 5 bases; nucleotides not matched to a gene: 7. Germline loops: CDR1 LGHNT, CDR2 FRNRAP.